The entry below gives a single T cell receptor (beta chain) sequence along with its context. Its antigen is as yet unknown. This sample was taken from a study of T cell responses to AZD1222 COVID-19 vaccine. Study findings and constraints: None of the repertoires were sampled until the peak T cell response had passed. Following two doses of AZD1222, Spike-specific TCR breadth and depth rose. Nearly half of spike-specific TCRs reportedly target variant regions that are unmutated in the B.1.351 and B.1.1.7 variants.

The data were produced by immunoSEQ multiplex PCR, yet TCRdb's version contains in-frame clones alone and is incomplete. The sample has 150,000 to 200,000 clones, 90% to 95% seen once. The CDR3 loop spans 16 amino acids. The V and J ends lost 0 bases and 2 bases respectively, with 10 bases between them. Germline CDR1 and CDR2: LGHNA and YNFKEQ. This chain joins TRBV4-2 and TRBJ2-2; no clear D. The clonotype comes from an adult who received the AZD1222 COVID-19 vaccine. The sequenced sample was peripheral blood, obtained 28 days after the second AZD1222 dose. CDR3 sequence reads: CASSQDTDRNTGELFF. The CDR3 coding sequence is TGTGCCAGCAGCCAAGATACGGACCGAAACACCGGGGAGCTGTTTTTT.